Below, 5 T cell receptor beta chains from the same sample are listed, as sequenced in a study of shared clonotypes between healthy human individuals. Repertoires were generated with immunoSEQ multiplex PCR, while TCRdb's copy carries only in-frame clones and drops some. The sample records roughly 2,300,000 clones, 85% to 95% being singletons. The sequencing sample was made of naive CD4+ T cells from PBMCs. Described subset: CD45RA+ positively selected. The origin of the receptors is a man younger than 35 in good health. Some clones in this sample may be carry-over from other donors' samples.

CDR3 DNA: TGCGCCAGCAGCCGTGCGGGAGACTACGAGCAGTACTTC. This encodes CASSRAGDYEQYF. The V gene is TRBV4-1, the J gene TRBJ2-7, with 7 positions matching TRBD2. Germline V gene data show CDR1 as MGHRA and CDR2 as YSYEKL. The CDR3 length is 13 residues. V lost 4 bases and J lost 3; bases outside the gene matches: 3.

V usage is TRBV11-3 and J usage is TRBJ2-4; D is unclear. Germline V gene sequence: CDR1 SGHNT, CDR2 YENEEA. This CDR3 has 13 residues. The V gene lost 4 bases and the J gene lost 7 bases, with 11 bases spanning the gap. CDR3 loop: CASSSGVQNIQYF. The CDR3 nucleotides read TGTGCCAGCAGCTCCGGAGTACAGAACATTCAGTACTTC. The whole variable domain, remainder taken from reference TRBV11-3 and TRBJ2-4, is EAGVVQSPRYKIIEKKQPVAFWCNPISGHNTLYWYLQNLGQGPELLIRYENEEAVDDSQLPKDRFSAERLKGVDSTLKIQPAELGDSAVYLCASSSGVQNIQYFGAGTRLSVL.

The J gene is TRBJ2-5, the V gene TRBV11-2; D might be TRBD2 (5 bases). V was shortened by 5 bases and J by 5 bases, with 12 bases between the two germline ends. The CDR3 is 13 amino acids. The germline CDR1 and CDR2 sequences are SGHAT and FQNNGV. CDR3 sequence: CASSLPGVETQYF. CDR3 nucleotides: TGTGCCAGCAGCCTCCCCGGGGTGGAGACCCAGTACTTC.

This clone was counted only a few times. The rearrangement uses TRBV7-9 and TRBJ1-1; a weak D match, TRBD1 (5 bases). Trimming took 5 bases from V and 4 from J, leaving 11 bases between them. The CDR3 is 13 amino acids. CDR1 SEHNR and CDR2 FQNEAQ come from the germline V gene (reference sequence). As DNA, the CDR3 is TGTGCCAGCAGCACGATCAGGGTCACTGAAGCTTTCTTT. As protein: CASSTIRVTEAFF.

As DNA, the CDR3 is TGTGCCAGCAGTCTGGACAGGGGGCGGTCGTTAACCTTC. Protein product: CASSLDRGRSLTF. The chain joins TRBV27 to TRBJ1-2; 11 nucleotides line up with TRBD1. The CDR3 totals 13 residues. The V and J ends lost 5 bases and 14 bases, in that order; junction bases with no gene match: 10. Germline CDR1 is MNHEY and CDR2 is SMNVEV (reference sequence).